This T cell receptor beta chain was sequenced for a study of T cell responses to AZD1222 COVID-19 vaccine. Overall study results and limits: Clonal diversity may have been underestimated, and the donors were mostly white British, with more females than males. Spike-specific TCR repertoires showed rising breadth and depth after two AZD1222 doses. At baseline, just 5 or 6 AZD1222 recipients tested seropositive.

CDR3 length: 15 residues. V gave up 4 bases and J gave up 2 bases; unmatched junction bases: 7. The germline gives CDR1 SGHNT, CDR2 YYREEE (reference sequence). Data came from immunoSEQ multiplex PCR; TCRdb stores just in-frame clones and leaves some out. The sample lists about 130,000 clones, over 85% seen once, with around 6.5% in the top ten. Remarks on this clone: Its antigen is currently unknown.

The sample consisted of peripheral blood, taken 28 days after the second AZD1222 dose. This sequence was found in an adult who received the AZD1222 COVID-19 vaccine. The chain carries TRBV5-4 and TRBJ2-5, with TRBD2 matching 8 bases. The CDR3 sequence: CASSPQRGGQETQYF. In DNA form, the CDR3 reads TGTGCCAGCAGCCCCCAACGCGGGGGGCAAGAGACCCAGTACTTC. Variable domain in full (rest from reference TRBV5-4 and TRBJ2-5): ETGVTQSPTHLIKTRGQQVTLRCSSQSGHNTVSWYQQALGQGPQFIFQYYREEENGRGNFPPRFSGLQFPNYSSELNVNALELDDSALYLCASSPQRGGQETQYFGPGTRLLVL.